What follows are 14 T cell receptor beta chains derived from one specimen sequenced in a study of regulatory T cells in long-lasting Graves disease. The time point was: newly diagnosed GD, antithyroid drugs for less than 3 months. The TCR library was prepared using RNA isolated from PBMCs. Investigators prepared the TCR beta libraries by applying iRepertoire HTBI primers and Arm-PCR of CDR3 regions. TCRdb passed the multiplex PCR reads through MiXCR, listing each CDR3 protein once. The sample consists of about 540,000 distinct CDR3 sequences, roughly 14% of them appearing once. These same records also appear under a second study, on T cells in Graves' hyperthyroidism and ophthalmopathy.

The input for sequencing was peripheral blood mononuclear cells (PBMCs), taken at new diagnosis, from a patient treated with antithyroid drugs. All receptors derive from a man in his thirties or forties with Graves disease.

This clonotype was seen repeatedly, ten times or more. The chain links TRBV6-1 to TRBJ2-7; 13 bases map to TRBD2. Germline CDR1 MNHNS, CDR2 SASEGT. This CDR3 region has 16 residues. The J segment lost 0 bases and the V segment lost 7 bases, leaving 6 bases of the junction unmatched. DNA for the CDR3: TGTGCCAGCACCCCGGGACTAGCGGGACTCTCCTACGAGCAGTACTTC. It translates to CASTPGLAGLSYEQYF.

This clonotype has only a few counts. The chain links TRBV15 to TRBJ2-7; D might be TRBD2 (6 bases). V was pared by 2 bases and J by 4 bases, with 6 bases between. CDR3 length: 12 amino acids. From germline, CDR1 is LNHNV and CDR2 YYDKDF (reference sequence). The CDR3 DNA reads as TGTGCCACCAGCAGAAGCGGGTACGAGCAGTACTTC. Protein product: CATSRSGYEQYF.

About this clonotype: Possible read error: a much larger clone is one base away. This chain uses TRBV30 with TRBJ2-2; D unclear. Trimming took off 0 bases at V and 6 bases at J, with 11 bases between the two ends. In germline, CDR1 is GTSNPN, CDR2 SVGIG (reference sequence). CDR3 length equals 14 residues. The CDR3 sequence: CAWSVGTFAGELFF. CDR3 DNA sequence: TGTGCCTGGAGTGTAGGAACTTTCGCCGGGGAGCTGTTTTTT.

For this clonotype: This could be a read error, since a much larger clone is one nucleotide away. The chain joins TRBV19 to TRBJ2-1; 7 nucleotides line up with TRBD2. The CDR3 runs 15 residues. Germline V gives CDR1 LNHDA, CDR2 SQIVND (reference sequence). CDR3 sequence (DNA): TGTGCCAGTAGCCGCTTGCAGGGAGGGAACAATGGGCAGTTCTTC. Protein: CASSRLQGGNNGQFF.

This clonotype was observed many times. The rearrangement joins TRBV29-1 to TRBJ2-3, with a possible D match to TRBD2 (6 bases). Trimming cost V 0 bases and J 9 bases, with 19 bases left between them. Germline CDR1 is SQVTM and CDR2 is ANQGSEA. The CDR3 has 15 residues. The CDR3 reads CSVEERIRGGHTQYF. The DNA for the CDR3 is TGCAGCGTTGAAGAGAGAATAAGGGGAGGTCACACGCAGTATTTT.

This clonotype was seen ten or more times. The CDR3, as DNA: TGCAGTGCCCAAGCGGGAGGTCACGAGCAGTACTTC. It codes for CSAQAGGHEQYF. V is TRBV20-1 and J is TRBJ2-7; 9 bases fit TRBD2. The CDR3 consists of 12 residues. The V segment lost 6 bases and the J segment 5 bases; nucleotides outside the gene matches: 5. Germline lookup yields CDR1 DFQATT and CDR2 SNEGSKA (reference sequence).

This clonotype was observed at least ten times. The chain joins TRBV11-2 to TRBJ1-1; D call uncertain. Germline V gene sequence: CDR1 SGHAT, CDR2 FQNNGV. V lost 5 bases to trimming and J lost 5 bases, with 15 bases between them. CDR3 length: 14 amino acids. The CDR3 DNA reads TGTGCCAGCAGCGCGCTGACGGTGAGGACTGAAGCTTTCTTT. Its translation: CASSALTVRTEAFF.

CDR3 amino acids: CASRRTATNEKLFF. The DNA of the CDR3 is TGTGCCAGCAGGAGGACAGCAACTAATGAAAAACTGTTTTTT. The chain joins TRBV6-1 to TRBJ1-4, with D possibly being TRBD1 (6 bases). CDR3 length equals 14 residues. Germline CDR1 is MNHNS and CDR2 is SASEGT. With 6 bases removed from V and 0 bases from J, the gap between germline ends came to 8 bases.

This clonotype was detected ten times or more. One end of the junction varies from germline; a read error may be responsible. The rearrangement links TRBV2 to TRBJ2-7, with 7 bases lining up with TRBD1. There are 13 residues in the CDR3. The germline V gene has CDR1 SNHLY and CDR2 FYNNEI. The CDR3 DNA reads TGCGCCAGCAGCCAAGAAGTAGGGGGCGCACAGTACTTC. This sequence encodes CASSQEVGGAQYF.

Comments on this clonotype: It may be a read error: a sequence one base away is much more abundant. This chain uses TRBV30 with TRBJ1-1; D not resolved. V lost 0 bases and J 6 bases, leaving 11 bases between the germline ends. Germline-derived CDR1 and CDR2 are GTSNPN and SVGIG (reference sequence). The CDR3 runs to 13 residues. The CDR3 protein is CAWSVGSAAEAFF. The CDR3 coding sequence is TGTGCCTGGAGTGTAGGGTCGGCCGCTGAAGCTTTCTTT.

The chain links TRBV6-5 to TRBJ1-5; a possible D gene is TRBD1 (5 bases). The CDR3 length is 15 residues. V was shortened by 2 bases and J by 6 bases, with 14 bases between the two germline ends. Germline CDR1 is MNHEY and CDR2 is SVGAGI. The CDR3 nucleotides are TGTGCCAGCAGTTACCTCAGGGTACTCGGTCAGCCCCAGCATTTT. Translation gives CASSYLRVLGQPQHF.

This clonotype was seen many times. The chain uses TRBV18 and TRBJ2-5; the D is unclear. Trimming took 8 bases from V and 5 from J, leaving 9 bases between them. The CDR3 contains 11 residues. Looked up from germline, CDR1 is KGHSH and CDR2 is LQKENI. Here the CDR3 reads CASSRAETQYF. The CDR3 coding sequence is TGTGCCAGCAGCCGGGCGGAGACCCAGTACTTC.

Ten or more counts support this clonotype. The chain uses TRBV5-1 and TRBJ2-7; 7 nucleotides align to TRBD1. Trimming at V came to 4 bases and at J to 1 base, leaving 8 bases not matched to a gene. Germline assignment: CDR1 SGHRS and CDR2 YFSETQ. This CDR3 comprises 15 residues. The CDR3 coding sequence is TGCGCCAGCAGCCAAACGACAGGGAAATCCTACGAGCAGTACTTC. Translating it yields CASSQTTGKSYEQYF.

This clonotype was seen just once. The CDR3 here is CASSLQARAGDGSYEQYF. CDR3 in DNA: TGTGCCAGCAGTTTACAGGCTCGAGCGGGAGATGGGTCCTACGAGCAGTACTTC. J is TRBJ2-7 and V is TRBV27; 8 positions agree with TRBD2. This CDR3 is built from 18 residues. The germline V gene has CDR1 MNHEY and CDR2 SMNVEV (reference sequence). V dropped 2 bases and J dropped 1; count of bases not matched to a gene: 13.